This T cell receptor (beta chain) was recorded in a study of CD8 T cells in Susac syndrome. Study-wide findings and caveats: The study conceded that its TCR sequencing and HLA analysis involved relatively few individuals.

On this clonotype itself: Its target is not known.

RNA totalling roughly 0.45 to 1 ug underwent reverse transcription with random hexamers. The amplification used immunoSEQ multiplex PCR on TCR beta CDR3; it spanned 54 Vbeta and 13 Jbeta. TCRdb passed the immunoSEQ multiplex PCR reads through MiXCR, listing each CDR3 protein once. This table holds some 120,000 distinct CDR3 sequences, approximately 94% found once. The V and J ends lost 8 bases and 2 bases respectively, with 19 bases between them. Germline V gene data show CDR1 as SNHLY and CDR2 as FYNNEI. This CDR3 is 15 amino acids long. The chain is built from TRBV2 and TRBJ2-7; D may be TRBD1 or TRBD2 (5 bases each). The sequenced sample consisted of CD4+ T cells from PBMCs. The origin of this receptor is a human donor with multiple sclerosis. CDR3 sequence reads: CASSLPGAGAYEQYF. CDR3 sequence (DNA): TGTGCCAGCTCCCTCCCCGGGGCGGGCGCCTACGAGCAGTACTTC. Filled out from reference TRBV2 and TRBJ2-7, the complete variable domain reads EPEVTQTPSHQVTQMGQEVILRCVPISNHLYFYWYRQILGQKVEFLVSFYNNEISEKSEIFDDQFSVERPDGSNFTLKIRSTKLEDSAMYFCASSLPGAGAYEQYFGPGTRLTVT.